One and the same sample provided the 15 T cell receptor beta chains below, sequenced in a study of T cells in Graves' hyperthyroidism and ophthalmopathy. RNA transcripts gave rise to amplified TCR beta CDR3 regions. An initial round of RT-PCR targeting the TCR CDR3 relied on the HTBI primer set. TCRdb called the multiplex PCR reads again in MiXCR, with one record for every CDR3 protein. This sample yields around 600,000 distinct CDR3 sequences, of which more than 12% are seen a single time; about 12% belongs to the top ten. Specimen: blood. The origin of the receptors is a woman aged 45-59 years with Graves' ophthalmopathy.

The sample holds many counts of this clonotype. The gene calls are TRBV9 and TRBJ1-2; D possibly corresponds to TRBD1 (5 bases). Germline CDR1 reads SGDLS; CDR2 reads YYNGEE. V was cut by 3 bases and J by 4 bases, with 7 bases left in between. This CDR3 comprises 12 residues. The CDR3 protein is CASSEGTYGYTF. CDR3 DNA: TGTGCCAGCAGCGAAGGGACCTATGGCTACACCTTC.

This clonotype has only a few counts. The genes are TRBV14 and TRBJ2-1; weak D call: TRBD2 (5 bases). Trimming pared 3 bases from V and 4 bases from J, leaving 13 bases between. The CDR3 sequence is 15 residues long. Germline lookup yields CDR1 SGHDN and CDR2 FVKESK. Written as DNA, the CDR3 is TGTGCCAGCAGCCAGGCCCCCCGAGGGTACAATGAGCAGTTCTTC. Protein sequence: CASSQAPRGYNEQFF.

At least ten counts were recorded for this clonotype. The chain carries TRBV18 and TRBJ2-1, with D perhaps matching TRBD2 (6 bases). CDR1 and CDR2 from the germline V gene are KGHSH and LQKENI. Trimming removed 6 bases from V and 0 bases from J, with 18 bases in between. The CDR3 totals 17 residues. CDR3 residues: CASSRPRDWGSYNEQFF. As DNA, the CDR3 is TGTGCCAGCTCCCGTCCTCGGGACTGGGGCTCCTACAATGAGCAGTTCTTC.

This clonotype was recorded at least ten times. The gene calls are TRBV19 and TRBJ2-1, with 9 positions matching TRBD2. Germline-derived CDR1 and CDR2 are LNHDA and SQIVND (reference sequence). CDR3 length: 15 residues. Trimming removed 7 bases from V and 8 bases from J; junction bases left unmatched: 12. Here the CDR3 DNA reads TGTGCCAGTACCTACGGGGCGGGAGGGTCGGATGAGCAGTTCTTC. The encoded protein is CASTYGAGGSDEQFF.

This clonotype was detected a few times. CDR3 DNA sequence: TGTGCCAGCAGTTACTCCATATCGACAGGGGGTCGCACAGATACGCAGTATTTT. Protein: CASSYSISTGGRTDTQYF. The chain uses TRBV6-5 and TRBJ2-3, with 9 bases aligning to TRBD1. The CDR3 extends over 18 amino acids. CDR1 MNHEY and CDR2 SVGAGI come from the germline V gene. V lost 0 bases to trimming and J lost 1 base; unmatched junction nucleotides: 8.

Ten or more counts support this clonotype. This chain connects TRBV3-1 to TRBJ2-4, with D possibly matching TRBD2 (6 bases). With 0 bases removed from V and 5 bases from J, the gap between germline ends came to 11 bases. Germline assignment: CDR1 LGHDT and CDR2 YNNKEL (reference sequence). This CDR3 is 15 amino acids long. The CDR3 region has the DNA TGTGCCAGCAGCCAAGATCCCAGGGAGGAAAACATTCAGTACTTC. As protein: CASSQDPREENIQYF. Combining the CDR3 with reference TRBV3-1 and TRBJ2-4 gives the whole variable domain DTAVSQTPKYLVTQMGNDKSIKCEQNLGHDTMYWYKQDSKKFLKIMFSYNNKELIINETVPNRFSPKSPDKAHLNLHINSLELGDSAVYFCASSQDPREENIQYFGAGTRLSVL.

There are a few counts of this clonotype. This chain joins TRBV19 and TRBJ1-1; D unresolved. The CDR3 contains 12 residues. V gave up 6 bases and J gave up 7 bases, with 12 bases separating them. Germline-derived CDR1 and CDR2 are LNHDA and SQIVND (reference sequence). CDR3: CASRDIELEAFF. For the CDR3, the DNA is TGTGCCAGTAGAGATATAGAACTTGAAGCTTTCTTT. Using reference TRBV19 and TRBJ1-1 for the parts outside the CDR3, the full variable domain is DGGITQSPKYLFRKEGQNVTLSCEQNLNHDAMYWYRQDPGQGLRLIYYSQIVNDFQKGDIAEGYSVSREKKESFPLTVTSAQKNPTAFYLCASRDIELEAFFGQGTRLTVV.

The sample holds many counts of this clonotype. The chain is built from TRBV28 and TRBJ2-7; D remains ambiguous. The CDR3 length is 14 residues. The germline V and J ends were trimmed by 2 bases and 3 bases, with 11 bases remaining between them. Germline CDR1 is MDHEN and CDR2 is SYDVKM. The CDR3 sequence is CASSLNGWGYEQYF. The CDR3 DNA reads TGTGCCAGCAGTTTAAACGGTTGGGGCTACGAGCAGTACTTC. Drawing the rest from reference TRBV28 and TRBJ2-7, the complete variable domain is DVKVTQSSRYLVKRTGEKVFLECVQDMDHENMFWYRQDPGLGLRLIYFSYDVKMKEKGDIPEGYSVSREKKERFSLILESASTNQTSMYLCASSLNGWGYEQYFGPGTRLTVT.

Here the CDR3 reads CASTLEWGPIIKETQYF. The DNA of the CDR3 is TGTGCCAGCACCCTAGAATGGGGACCCATTATTAAAGAGACCCAGTACTTC. V is TRBV11-3 and J is TRBJ2-5; D may correspond to TRBD1 or TRBD2 (5 bases each). This CDR3 comprises 17 residues. Germline assignment: CDR1 SGHNT and CDR2 YENEEA. Trimming shortened V by 7 bases and J by 3 bases, and 24 bases separated the two germline ends.

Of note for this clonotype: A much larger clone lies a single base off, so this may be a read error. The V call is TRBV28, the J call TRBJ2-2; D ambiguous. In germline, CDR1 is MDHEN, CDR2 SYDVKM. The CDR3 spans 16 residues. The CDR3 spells CACSPMLHWNTGELFF. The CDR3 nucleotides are TGTGCCTGCAGTCCTATGTTACACTGGAACACCGGGGAGCTGTTTTTT.

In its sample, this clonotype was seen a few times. The CDR3 sequence: CASSITGFMNTEAFF. The CDR3 nucleotides are TGTGCCAGTAGTATAACAGGGTTCATGAACACTGAAGCTTTCTTT. The V call is TRBV19, the J call TRBJ1-1; the D gene is possibly TRBD1 (6 bases). V lost 2 bases and J 0 bases, leaving 10 bases between the germline ends. The CDR3 is made up of 15 amino acids. CDR1 is LNHDA and CDR2 is SQIVND in the germline V gene (reference sequence).

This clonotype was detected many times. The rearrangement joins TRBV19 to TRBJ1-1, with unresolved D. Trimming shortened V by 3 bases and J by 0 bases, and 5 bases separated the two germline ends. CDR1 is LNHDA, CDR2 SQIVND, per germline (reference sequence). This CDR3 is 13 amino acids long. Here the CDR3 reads CASSIGMNTEAFF. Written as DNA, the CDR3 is TGTGCCAGTAGTATTGGAATGAACACTGAAGCTTTCTTT.

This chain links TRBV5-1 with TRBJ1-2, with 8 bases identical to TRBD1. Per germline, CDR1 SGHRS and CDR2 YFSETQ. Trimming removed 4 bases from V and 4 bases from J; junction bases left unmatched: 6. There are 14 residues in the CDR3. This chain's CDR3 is CASSRTTGGYGYTF. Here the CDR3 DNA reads TGCGCCAGCAGCCGAACCACAGGGGGCTATGGCTACACCTTC.

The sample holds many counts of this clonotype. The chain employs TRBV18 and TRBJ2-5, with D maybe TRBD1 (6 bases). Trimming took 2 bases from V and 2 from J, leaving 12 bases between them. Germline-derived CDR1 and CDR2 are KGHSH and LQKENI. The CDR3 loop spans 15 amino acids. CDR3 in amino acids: CASSPSGRGQETQYF. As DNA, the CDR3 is TGTGCCAGCTCACCAAGTGGCAGGGGACAAGAGACCCAGTACTTC.

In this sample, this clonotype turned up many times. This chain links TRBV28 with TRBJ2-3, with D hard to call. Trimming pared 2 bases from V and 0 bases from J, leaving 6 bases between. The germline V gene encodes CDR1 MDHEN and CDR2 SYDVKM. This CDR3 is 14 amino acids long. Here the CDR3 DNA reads TGTGCCAGCAGTTTACTACTAAGCACAGATACGCAGTATTTT. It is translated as CASSLLLSTDTQYF.